These 24 T cell receptor beta chains share one sample of origin, sequenced in a study of T cells in Graves' hyperthyroidism and ophthalmopathy. The CDR3 regions of TCR beta were amplified from RNA transcripts. The primer set for the first-round RT-PCR of the TCR CDR3 was HTBI. TCRdb reprocessed the multiplex PCR reads via MiXCR and lists one record per CDR3 protein. The table records over 200,000 distinct CDR3 sequences, more than 15% of them present only once. Sequencing used blood. The receptors originated from a man between 45 and 60 years old with Graves' hyperthyroidism.

Many counts were recorded for this clonotype. The J gene is TRBJ2-7, the V gene TRBV12-3 or TRBV12-4; the D gene is possibly TRBD2 (5 bases). Trimming stripped 3 bases from V and 7 bases from J, with 16 bases between. The CDR3 runs to 14 residues. The CDR3 nucleotides are TGTGCCAGCAGTTTTTCGGGGTTATGGGTTGAGCAGTACTTC. Its translation is CASSFSGLWVEQYF.

In this sample, this clonotype turned up a few times. The chain links TRBV12-3 or TRBV12-4 to TRBJ1-1, with D perhaps matching TRBD1 (6 bases). The CDR3 runs 16 residues. Trimming took 2 bases from V and 6 from J, leaving 19 bases between them. The CDR3 is CASSLMVGARPSEAFF. The DNA for the CDR3 is TGTGCCAGCAGTTTAATGGTGGGGGCCCGACCGTCTGAAGCTTTCTTT.

This clonotype was observed a handful of times. The J gene is TRBJ2-1, the V gene TRBV29-1; 10 nucleotides agree with TRBD2. The CDR3 is 15 amino acids. V shed 7 bases, J shed 4 bases, and the junction held 10 bases outside the gene matches. CDR1 SQVTM and CDR2 ANQGSEA come from the germline V gene. CDR3 loop: CSAPSGLAEYNEQFF. The DNA of the CDR3 is TGCAGCGCCCCTTCCGGACTAGCGGAGTACAATGAGCAGTTCTTC.

This clonotype was seen a few times. The chain couples TRBV20-1 to TRBJ2-3, with 14 bases fitting TRBD2. The CDR3 contains 17 residues. With 6 bases clipped from V and 0 bases from J, the junction kept 8 bases outside the gene matches. CDR1 DFQATT and CDR2 SNEGSKA come from the germline V gene (reference sequence). For the CDR3, the DNA is TGCAGTGCCAACACGGGACTAGCGGGAGCTAGCACAGATACGCAGTATTTT. As protein: CSANTGLAGASTDTQYF.

This chain connects TRBV12-3 or TRBV12-4 to TRBJ2-7; the match to TRBD2 covers 10 bases. This CDR3 spans 16 amino acids. The J segment lost 2 bases and the V segment lost 5 bases, leaving 9 bases of the junction unmatched. CDR3 region: CASSTPGLARAYEQYF. In nucleotides, the CDR3 is TGTGCCAGCAGTACCCCGGGACTAGCGAGAGCCTACGAGCAGTACTTC.

The chain joins TRBV20-1 to TRBJ2-7, with a possible D match to TRBD2 (5 bases). V lost 3 bases and J lost 3, with 12 bases in between. There are 13 residues in the CDR3. Germline V lookup: CDR1 DFQATT, CDR2 SNEGSKA (reference sequence). The CDR3 coding sequence is TGCAGTGCTAGCGAGGGAGCATACTACGAGCAGTACTTC. Translating gives CSASEGAYYEQYF.

The rearrangement uses TRBV20-1 and TRBJ1-5, with 8 bases lining up with TRBD1. CDR1 is DFQATT and CDR2 is SNEGSKA in the germline V gene (reference sequence). V shed 1 base, J shed 1 base, and the junction held 6 bases outside the gene matches. This CDR3 contains 16 residues. CDR3 in amino acids: CSARGWGQVSNQPQHF. CDR3 sequence (DNA): TGCAGTGCTAGAGGGTGGGGACAGGTCAGCAATCAGCCCCAGCATTTT.

This clonotype showed up many times. This rearrangement joins TRBV30 to TRBJ1-4; D is ambiguous. Germline values: CDR1 GTSNPN, CDR2 SVGIG (reference sequence). Trimming pared 0 bases from V and 5 bases from J, leaving 10 bases between. The CDR3 has 14 residues. The CDR3 is CAWSVKDGNEKLFF. Written as DNA, the CDR3 is TGTGCCTGGAGTGTAAAGGACGGGAATGAAAAACTGTTTTTT.

The chain uses TRBV12-3 or TRBV12-4 and TRBJ2-6; D unclear. V was cut by 5 bases and J by 0 bases, with 8 bases left in between. CDR3 length equals 15 residues. The CDR3 sequence is CASSGSSSGANVLTF. CDR3 nucleotides: TGTGCCAGCAGTGGTAGCTCCTCTGGGGCCAACGTCCTGACTTTC.

J is TRBJ1-1 and V is TRBV29-1; 9 positions match TRBD1. This CDR3 has 13 amino acids. In germline, CDR1 is SQVTM, CDR2 ANQGSEA. V lost 3 bases and J lost 7; bases outside the gene matches: 6. This chain's CDR3 is CSVEGTGFGEAFF. The CDR3 DNA sequence: TGCAGCGTTGAGGGGACAGGGTTCGGTGAAGCTTTCTTT.

This clonotype was recorded at least ten times. The chain is built from TRBV28 and TRBJ1-1; D is unclear. The CDR3 consists of 13 residues. Between the trimmed V and J ends, which lost 3 bases and 1 base, there was a span of 6 bases. Germline-derived CDR1 and CDR2 are MDHEN and SYDVKM. The CDR3 sequence: CASSFPGNTEAFF. In DNA, the CDR3 is TGTGCCAGCAGTTTTCCGGGGAACACTGAAGCTTTCTTT.

This clonotype has just one count. This chain joins TRBV12-3 or TRBV12-4 and TRBJ2-7; 10 nucleotides align to TRBD1. V lost 5 bases to trimming and J lost 3 bases; unmatched junction nucleotides: 7. This CDR3 spans 15 amino acids. CDR3 sequence: CASSNPGTGDYEQYF. The DNA of the CDR3 is TGTGCCAGCAGTAACCCCGGGACAGGGGACTACGAGCAGTACTTC.

V gene TRBV6-1 combines with J gene TRBJ2-1, with D unresolved. V lost 1 base, J lost 0 bases, and 10 bases lay in between. The CDR3 loop spans 16 amino acids. Germline CDR1 is MNHNS and CDR2 is SASEGT. In nucleotides, the CDR3 is TGTGCCAGCAGTGAAGTCCCCCCTCCCTCCTACAATGAGCAGTTCTTC. Its translation is CASSEVPPPSYNEQFF.

This chain joins TRBV12-3 or TRBV12-4 and TRBJ1-5, with 7 positions matching TRBD1. The length of the CDR3 is 13 residues. The V segment lost 5 bases and the J segment 9 bases; nucleotides outside the gene matches: 7. This CDR3 is CASSRDSNRPQHF. The CDR3 nucleotides read TGTGCCAGCAGTCGGGACAGCAACCGGCCCCAGCATTTT.

The J gene is TRBJ2-1, the V gene TRBV16; 7 bases are shared with TRBD1. V gave up 4 bases and J gave up 9 bases; unmatched junction bases: 3. The germline V gene encodes CDR1 KGHSY and CDR2 FQNENV. This CDR3 comprises 12 residues. The CDR3 DNA reads TGTGCCAGCAGCCCCGGGGACAGTGAGCAGTTCTTC. Its translation: CASSPGDSEQFF.

The rearrangement links TRBV2 to TRBJ2-7; D might be TRBD1 (5 bases). Between the trimmed V and J ends, which lost 4 bases and 0 bases, there was a span of 7 bases. The CDR3 runs 13 residues. Germline V gene data show CDR1 as SNHLY and CDR2 as FYNNEI. The chain's CDR3 is CASSVDNSYEQYF. CDR3 coding DNA: TGTGCCAGCAGTGTGGACAACTCCTACGAGCAGTACTTC.

This clonotype was seen at least ten times. The chain joins TRBV18 to TRBJ2-2; D possibly uses TRBD1 or TRBD2 (5 bases each). The CDR3 length is 14 residues. The germline V gene encodes CDR1 KGHSH and CDR2 LQKENI. V was trimmed by 3 bases and J by 3 bases, leaving 8 bases between them. The CDR3 protein is CASSPGPDTGELFF. CDR3 in DNA: TGTGCCAGCTCACCGGGACCCGACACCGGGGAGCTGTTTTTT.

This clonotype showed up many times. The genes are TRBV28 and TRBJ1-5; D not certain. The CDR3 consists of 15 residues. Germline CDR1 MDHEN, CDR2 SYDVKM. Trimming left V 3 bases short and J 5 bases short, with 14 bases between. This CDR3 is CASSFPRGPDQPQHF. The CDR3 DNA reads as TGTGCCAGCAGTTTTCCCCGGGGTCCGGATCAGCCCCAGCATTTT.

This clonotype was seen a handful of times. The rearrangement links TRBV30 to TRBJ2-3, with 8 bases aligning to TRBD2. CDR1 is GTSNPN, CDR2 SVGIG, per germline (reference sequence). The CDR3 is 14 amino acids. After removal of 1 base from V and 4 bases from J, the junction contained 4 bases not matched to a gene. This CDR3 is CAWSATGGADTQYF. The CDR3 region has the DNA TGTGCCTGGAGTGCTACGGGAGGGGCAGATACGCAGTATTTT.

This clonotype was detected many times. V usage is TRBV6-6 and J usage is TRBJ2-3; 13 positions agree with TRBD2. J lost 2 bases, V lost 0 bases, and 8 bases had no gene match. Germline V gives CDR1 MNHNY, CDR2 SVGAGI (reference sequence). The CDR3 length is 19 residues. In DNA form, the CDR3 reads TGTGCCAGCAGTTACTCACCTCTTGGACTAGCGGGAGACACAGATACGCAGTATTTT. Its translation: CASSYSPLGLAGDTDTQYF.

This clonotype was seen ten or more times. V is TRBV20-1 and J is TRBJ2-1, with TRBD2 matching 9 bases. With V trimmed by 3 bases and J by 2 bases, 2 bases remained unmatched. The V gene's germline CDR1 is DFQATT and CDR2 SNEGSKA (reference sequence). The CDR3 has 14 residues. The CDR3 protein is CSARGTSTYNEQFF. CDR3 coding DNA: TGCAGTGCTAGGGGGACTAGCACCTACAATGAGCAGTTCTTC.

This clonotype has a count of ten or more. This rearrangement joins TRBV30 to TRBJ1-4; possibly TRBD1 for D (6 bases). Trimming pared 1 base from V and 6 bases from J, leaving 18 bases between. This CDR3 contains 16 residues. CDR1 is GTSNPN and CDR2 is SVGIG in the germline V gene (reference sequence). This CDR3 reads CAWSDQSQGSYEKLFF. CDR3 coding DNA: TGTGCCTGGAGTGACCAATCACAGGGATCTTATGAAAAACTGTTTTTT.

V is TRBV5-4 and J is TRBJ1-2, with no clear D. Trimming stripped 4 bases from V and 2 bases from J, with 12 bases between. Germline CDR1 is SGHNT and CDR2 is YYREEE (reference sequence). This CDR3 contains 14 residues. For the CDR3, the DNA is TGTGCCAGCAGCCCCCACGGGAACAACTATGGCTACACCTTC. Residues: CASSPHGNNYGYTF.

A note on this clonotype: A much larger clone is a single base away; this may be a read error. The genes are TRBV2 and TRBJ2-7; 9 bases agree with TRBD1. Germline trimming cut 4 bases from V and 5 bases from J; bases unmatched to any gene: 0. The CDR3 is 12 amino acids. CDR1 is SNHLY, CDR2 FYNNEI, per germline. For the CDR3, the DNA is TGTGCCAGCAGTGGGACAGGGGACGAGCAGTACTTC. Translation gives CASSGTGDEQYF.